This T cell receptor beta chain emerged from a study of metastatic and nonmetastatic thyroid tumors. The authors' processing: What underpinned the distant-metastasis classifier for papillary thyroid cancer was the set of CDR3 differences across clinicopathological groups. TCRdb re-clonotyped the PCR reads through MiXCR. TCRdb, not the authors, supplied the V and J calls. Here the sample spans roughly 18,000 clones, just under 30% being singletons. CDR1 is DFQATT and CDR2 is SNEGSKA in the germline V gene (reference sequence). Trimming pared 3 bases from V and 4 bases from J, leaving 15 bases between. The CDR3 totals 14 residues. Prior to thyroid surgery, none of the patients had received any treatment.

The chain employs TRBV20-1 and TRBJ1-2, with a weak D call TRBD1 (5 bases). This TCR was sampled from a male donor with papillary thyroid cancer or a benign thyroid nodule (not recorded which). Some clones in this sample may be carry-over from other donors' samples. Sequenced: tumor tissue. CDR3 DNA: TGCAGTGCTAGGGGGGACGGTAATAGCTATGGCTACACCTTC. It codes for CSARGDGNSYGYTF.